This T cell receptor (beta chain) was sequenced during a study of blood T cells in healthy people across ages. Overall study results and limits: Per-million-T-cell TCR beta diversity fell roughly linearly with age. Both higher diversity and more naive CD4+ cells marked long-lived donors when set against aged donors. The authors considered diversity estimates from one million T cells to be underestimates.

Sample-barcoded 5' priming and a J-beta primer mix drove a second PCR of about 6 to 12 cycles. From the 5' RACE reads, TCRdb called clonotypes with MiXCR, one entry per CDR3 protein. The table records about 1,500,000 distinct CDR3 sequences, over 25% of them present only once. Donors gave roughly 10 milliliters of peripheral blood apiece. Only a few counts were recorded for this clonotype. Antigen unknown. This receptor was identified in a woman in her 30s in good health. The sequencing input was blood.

The CDR3 is CSAKGSGTSPLHF. The CDR3 DNA reads as TGCAGTGCCAAAGGGTCAGGGACGTCACCCCTCCACTTT. V and J are TRBV20-1 and TRBJ1-6; D is perhaps TRBD1 (5 bases). The length of the CDR3 is 13 residues. The ends were cut back, 6 bases at V and 10 bases at J, with 16 bases in the middle. Germline V gives CDR1 DFQATT, CDR2 SNEGSKA (reference sequence).